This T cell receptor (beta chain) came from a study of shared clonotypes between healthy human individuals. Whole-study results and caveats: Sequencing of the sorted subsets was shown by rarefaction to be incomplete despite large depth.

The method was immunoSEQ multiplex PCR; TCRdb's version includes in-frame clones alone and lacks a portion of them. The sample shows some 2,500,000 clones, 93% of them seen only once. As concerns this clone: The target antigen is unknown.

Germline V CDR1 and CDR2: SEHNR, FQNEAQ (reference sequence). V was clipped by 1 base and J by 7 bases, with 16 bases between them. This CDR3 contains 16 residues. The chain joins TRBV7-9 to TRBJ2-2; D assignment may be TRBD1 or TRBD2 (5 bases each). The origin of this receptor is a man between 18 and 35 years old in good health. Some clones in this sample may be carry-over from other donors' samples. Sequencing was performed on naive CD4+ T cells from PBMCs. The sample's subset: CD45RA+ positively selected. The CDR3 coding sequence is TGTGCCAGCAGCTTAGTGGCCGGGACCCTCGTCGGGGAGCTGTTTTTT. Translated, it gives CASSLVAGTLVGELFF.